These 8 T cell receptor beta chains share one sample of origin, sequenced in a study of T cell changes during pregnancy in multiple sclerosis. Data came from immunoSEQ multiplex PCR; TCRdb stores just in-frame clones and leaves some out. The top ten clones hold approximately 8% of a sample with around 30,000 clones, about 87% of them seen once. The sample consisted of CD8+ T cells from peripheral blood mononuclear cells, taken before pregnancy. The source of these receptors is a female donor with multiple sclerosis, enrolled in a pregnancy study.

V usage is TRBV28 and J usage is TRBJ2-5; D may be TRBD1 (5 bases). Trimming removed 2 bases from V and 2 bases from J, with 6 bases in between. CDR1 is MDHEN and CDR2 is SYDVKM in the germline V gene. The CDR3 contains 13 residues. The CDR3 DNA sequence: TGTGCCAGCAGTTTAGACAGTCAAGAGACCCAGTACTTC. Translating gives CASSLDSQETQYF.

The V call is TRBV29-1, the J call TRBJ2-3; 9 bases match TRBD1. The CDR3 loop spans 18 amino acids. Germline assignment: CDR1 SQVTM and CDR2 ANQGSEA. With 2 bases clipped from V and 0 bases from J, the junction kept 12 bases outside the gene matches. The CDR3 DNA is TGCAGCGTTGAACCAAGGAGTGGGGACAGGGAAAGCACAGATACGCAGTATTTT. Translation gives CSVEPRSGDRESTDTQYF.

This chain joins TRBV9 and TRBJ1-4, with 7 bases aligning to TRBD1. The length of the CDR3 is 15 residues. Germline V lookup: CDR1 SGDLS, CDR2 YYNGEE. With V trimmed by 3 bases and J by 8 bases, 10 bases remained unmatched. CDR3 in DNA: TGTGCCAGCAGCGACGGGGACAGAGGTGGCGAAAAACTGTTTTTT. It is translated as CASSDGDRGGEKLFF.

CDR3 region: CASSWAMQDTQYF. For the CDR3, the DNA is TGTGCCAGCAGTTGGGCCATGCAGGATACGCAGTATTTT. The V and J genes are TRBV27 and TRBJ2-3; D not resolved. Germline V lookup: CDR1 MNHEY, CDR2 SMNVEV (reference sequence). CDR3 length: 13 amino acids. V shed 4 bases and J shed 6 bases, with 11 bases lying between them.

CDR3 in DNA: TGCGCCAGCAGCCATCAAGACAGCTCCTACGAGCAGTACTTC. Protein: CASSHQDSSYEQYF. The chain joins TRBV4-3 to TRBJ2-7; TRBD1 is a possible D gene (5 bases). In germline, CDR1 is LGHNA, CDR2 YSLEER. The V gene lost 3 bases and the J gene lost 0 bases, with 9 bases spanning the gap. The CDR3 contains 14 residues.

A single count supports this clone. The chain carries TRBV4-1 and TRBJ2-7; 11 bases align to TRBD2. This CDR3 spans 16 amino acids. Germline CDR1 is MGHRA and CDR2 is YSYEKL. J gave up 7 bases and V 4 bases, and 12 bases lay outside the gene matches. The DNA of the CDR3 is TGCGCCAGCAGCCGGGCCTTAGCGGGAGGGCTAGATGAGCAGTACTTC. Amino acids: CASSRALAGGLDEQYF.

The CDR3 DNA reads TGCGCCAGCAGCTTGGGGCGGGGAGGCGAGCAGTACTTC. It codes for CASSLGRGGEQYF. This chain joins TRBV5-1 and TRBJ2-7; possibly TRBD2 for D (6 bases). Germline V gene lookup returns CDR1 SGHRS and CDR2 YFSETQ. There are 13 residues in the CDR3. Deletions cut 0 bases from V and 6 bases from J, with 10 bases between.

This clone was seen only once. This rearrangement joins TRBV29-1 to TRBJ1-2, with D uncertain. V shed 4 bases and J shed 0 bases, with 18 bases lying between them. Looked up from germline, CDR1 is SQVTM and CDR2 is ANQGSEA. This CDR3 is 16 amino acids long. Here the CDR3 reads CSVGGPDRIANYGYTF. CDR3 DNA sequence: TGCAGCGTTGGAGGCCCAGATAGGATAGCTAACTATGGCTACACCTTC.